Listed here is a single TCR beta chain. Antigen: not known. This sample was taken from a study of cytomegalovirus exposure and HLA in healthy donors. A multiplex PCR was run with 60 Vbeta primers and 13 Jbeta primers. Sequencing was performed with immunoSEQ multiplex PCR; in TCRdb, only in-frame clones are kept and a portion is missing. Its listing shows 150,000 to 200,000 clones. Donors showed nominal health when sampled, although they likely had unrecorded immune exposures. The CDR3 has 18 amino acids. Study-wide points: The study listed roughly 160 cytomegalovirus-associated TCR beta chains.

The chain couples TRBV21-1 to TRBJ2-7; the table assigns TRBD2, which was not confirmed against the DNA. TRBV21-1 is flagged as a pseudogene. The TCR comes from a boy aged 10-17 years in good health and CMV-seronegative. Source material: PBMCs. CDR3 region: CASSKWPSGGLEAYEQYF. The CDR3 bases are TGTGCCAGCAGCAAATGGCCTAGCGGGGGGCTGGAAGCCTACGAGCAGTACTTC.